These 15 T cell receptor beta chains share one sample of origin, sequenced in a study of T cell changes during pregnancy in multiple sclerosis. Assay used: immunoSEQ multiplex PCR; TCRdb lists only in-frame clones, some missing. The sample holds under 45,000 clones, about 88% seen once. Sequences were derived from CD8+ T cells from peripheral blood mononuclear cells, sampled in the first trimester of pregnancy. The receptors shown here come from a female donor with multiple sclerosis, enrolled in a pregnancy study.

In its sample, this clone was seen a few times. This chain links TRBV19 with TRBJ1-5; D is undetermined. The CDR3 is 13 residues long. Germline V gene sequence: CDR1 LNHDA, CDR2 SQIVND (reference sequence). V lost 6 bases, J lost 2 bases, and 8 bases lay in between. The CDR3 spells CASSVSGNQPQHF. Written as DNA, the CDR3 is TGTGCCAGTAGCGTCAGTGGCAATCAGCCCCAGCATTTT.

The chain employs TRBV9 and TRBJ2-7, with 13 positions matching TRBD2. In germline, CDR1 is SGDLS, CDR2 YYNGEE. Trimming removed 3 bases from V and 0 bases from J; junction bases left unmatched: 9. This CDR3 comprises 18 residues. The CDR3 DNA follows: TGTGCCAGCAGCGAAAGCGGGACTAGCGGGGTCTACTCCTACGAGCAGTACTTC. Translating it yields CASSESGTSGVYSYEQYF.

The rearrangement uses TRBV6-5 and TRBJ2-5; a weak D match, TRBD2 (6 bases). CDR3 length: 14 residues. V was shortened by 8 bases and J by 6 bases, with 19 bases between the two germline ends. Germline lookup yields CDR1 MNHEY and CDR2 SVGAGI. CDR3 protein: CASWEAGAVKTQYF. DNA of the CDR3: TGTGCCAGCTGGGAGGCGGGCGCCGTGAAGACCCAGTACTTC.

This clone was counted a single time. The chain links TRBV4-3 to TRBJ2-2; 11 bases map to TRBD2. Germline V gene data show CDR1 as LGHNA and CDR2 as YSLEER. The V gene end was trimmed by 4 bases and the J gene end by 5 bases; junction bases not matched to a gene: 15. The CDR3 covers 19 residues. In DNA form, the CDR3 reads TGCGCCAGCAGCCTAAGCAGGGGTCTAGCGGGGGGCCCGACCGGGGAGCTGTTTTTT. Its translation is CASSLSRGLAGGPTGELFF.

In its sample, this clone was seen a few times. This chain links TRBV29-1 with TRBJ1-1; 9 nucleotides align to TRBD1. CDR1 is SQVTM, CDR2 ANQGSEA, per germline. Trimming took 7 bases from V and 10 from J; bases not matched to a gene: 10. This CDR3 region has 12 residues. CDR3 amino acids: CSAMTGGAGAFF. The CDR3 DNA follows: TGCAGCGCTATGACAGGGGGGGCGGGAGCTTTCTTT.

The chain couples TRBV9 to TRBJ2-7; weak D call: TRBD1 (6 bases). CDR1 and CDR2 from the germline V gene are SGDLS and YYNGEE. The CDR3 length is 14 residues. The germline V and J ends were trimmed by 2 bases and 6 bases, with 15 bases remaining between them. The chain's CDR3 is CASSVEWGPGEQYF. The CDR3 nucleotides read TGTGCCAGCAGCGTGGAGTGGGGGCCCGGCGAGCAGTACTTC.

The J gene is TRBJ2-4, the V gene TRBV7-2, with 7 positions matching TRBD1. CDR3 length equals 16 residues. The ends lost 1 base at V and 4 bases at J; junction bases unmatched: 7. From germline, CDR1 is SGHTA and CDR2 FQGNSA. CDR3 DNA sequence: TGTGCCAGCAGCTTAGTGTGGGGGACAGAAAAAAACATTCAGTACTTC. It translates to CASSLVWGTEKNIQYF. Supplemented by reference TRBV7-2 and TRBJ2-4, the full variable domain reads GAGVSQSPSNKVTEKGKDVELRCDPISGHTALYWYRQSLGQGLEFLIYFQGNSAPDKSGLPSDRFSAERTGGSVSTLTIQRTQQEDSAVYLCASSLVWGTEKNIQYFGAGTRLSVL.

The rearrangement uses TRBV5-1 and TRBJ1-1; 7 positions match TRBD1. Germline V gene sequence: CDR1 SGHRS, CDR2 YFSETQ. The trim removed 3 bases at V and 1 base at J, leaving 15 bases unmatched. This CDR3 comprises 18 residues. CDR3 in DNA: TGCGCCAGCAGCTCCACAGGGGTGGTCCAAGACCAGAACACTGAAGCTTTCTTT. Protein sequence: CASSSTGVVQDQNTEAFF.

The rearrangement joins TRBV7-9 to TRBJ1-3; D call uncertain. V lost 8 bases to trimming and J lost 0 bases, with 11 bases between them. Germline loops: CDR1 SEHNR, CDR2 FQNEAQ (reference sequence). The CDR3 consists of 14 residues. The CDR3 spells CASDLQISGNTIYF. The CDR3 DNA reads TGTGCCAGCGATCTACAGATCTCTGGAAACACCATATATTTT.

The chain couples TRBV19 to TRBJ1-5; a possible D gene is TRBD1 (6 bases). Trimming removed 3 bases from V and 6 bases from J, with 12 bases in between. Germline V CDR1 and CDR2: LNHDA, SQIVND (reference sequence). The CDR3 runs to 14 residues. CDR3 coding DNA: TGTGCCAGTAGTATGTTGGCAGGGGTTCAGCCCCAGCATTTT. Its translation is CASSMLAGVQPQHF.

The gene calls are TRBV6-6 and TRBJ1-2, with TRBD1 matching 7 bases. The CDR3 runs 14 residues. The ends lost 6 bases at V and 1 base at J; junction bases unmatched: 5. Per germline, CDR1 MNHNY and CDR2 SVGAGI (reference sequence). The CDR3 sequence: CASRDRSGNYGYTF. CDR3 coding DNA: TGTGCCAGCAGGGACAGGAGTGGTAACTATGGCTACACCTTC.

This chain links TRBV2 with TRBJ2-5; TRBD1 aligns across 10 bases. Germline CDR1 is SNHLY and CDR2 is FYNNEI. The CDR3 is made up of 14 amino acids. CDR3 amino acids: CATGTGVPQETQYF. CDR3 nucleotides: TGTGCAACCGGGACAGGGGTCCCCCAAGAGACCCAGTACTTC.

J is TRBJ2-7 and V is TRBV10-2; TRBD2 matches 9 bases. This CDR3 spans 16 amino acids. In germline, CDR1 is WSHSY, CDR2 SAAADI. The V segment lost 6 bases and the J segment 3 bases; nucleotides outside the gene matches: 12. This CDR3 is CASRDRSTSGGYEQYF. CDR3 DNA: TGCGCCAGCAGGGACCGTTCGACTAGCGGAGGCTACGAGCAGTACTTC.

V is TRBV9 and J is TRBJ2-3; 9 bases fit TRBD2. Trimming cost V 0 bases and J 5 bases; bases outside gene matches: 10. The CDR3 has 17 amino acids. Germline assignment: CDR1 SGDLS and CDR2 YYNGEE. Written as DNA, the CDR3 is TGTGCCAGCAGCGTAGCGGGTGCGGGGGGGCCTGTAGATACGCAGTATTTT. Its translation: CASSVAGAGGPVDTQYF.

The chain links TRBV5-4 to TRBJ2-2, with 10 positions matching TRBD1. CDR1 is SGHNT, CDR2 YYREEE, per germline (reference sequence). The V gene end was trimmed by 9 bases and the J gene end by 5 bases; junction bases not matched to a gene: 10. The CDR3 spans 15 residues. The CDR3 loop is CATQQWGQGTGELFF. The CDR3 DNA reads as TGTGCCACTCAGCAGTGGGGACAGGGGACCGGGGAGCTGTTTTTT.